This T cell receptor (beta chain) originates from a study of T cell responses to AZD1222 COVID-19 vaccine. TCRdb's table, derived via immunoSEQ multiplex PCR, lists solely in-frame clones and lacks some. The profile shows about 100,000 clones, 80% to 90% of them singletons. Turning to this clone: Antigen unknown.

Overall study findings and caveats: After two AZD1222 doses, spike-specific TCR breadth and depth rose versus day 0.

Combined were second doses at about 4 or about 12 weeks. Germline CDR1 and CDR2: SGHTA and FQGNSA. The CDR3 extends over 15 amino acids. V was trimmed by 2 bases and J by 4 bases, leaving 15 bases between them. This sequence originates from an adult who received the AZD1222 COVID-19 vaccine. V gene TRBV7-2 combines with J gene TRBJ2-7; D is perhaps TRBD2 (7 bases). This specimen consisted of peripheral blood, obtained 28 days after the second AZD1222 dose. The CDR3 nucleotides read TGTGCCAGCAGCTTACTGGGGGGGGCCCGGTACGAGCAGTACTTC. The encoded protein is CASSLLGGARYEQYF.